The 17 T cell receptor beta chains below come from one sample, sequenced in a study of post-analysis software for immune sequencing data. Study-level results: Among five TRBV segments more frequent in patients than controls were TRBV5-6, TRBV5-1 and TRBV20-1.

Their antigens are not known. TCR beta libraries were prepared from cDNA with unique molecular identifiers. From the PCR reads, TCRdb called clonotypes with MiXCR, one entry per CDR3 protein. This table holds about 760,000 distinct CDR3 sequences, about 27% found once. Sequenced input: blood. The receptors were gathered from a girl aged 5 to 17 with multiple sclerosis.

This clonotype came up many times. This sequence joins TRBV29-1 and TRBJ1-2; 10 bases align to TRBD1. CDR3 length: 12 residues. Germline loops: CDR1 SQVTM, CDR2 ANQGSEA. V dropped 7 bases and J dropped 3; count of bases not matched to a gene: 2. CDR3: CSGGTGDYGYTF. Here the CDR3 DNA reads TGCAGCGGCGGGACAGGGGACTATGGCTACACCTTC.

This clonotype was counted many times. CDR3 residues: CSGQGPQETQYF. As DNA, the CDR3 is TGCAGTGGCCAGGGACCACAAGAGACCCAGTACTTC. The V call is TRBV20-1, the J call TRBJ2-5; D is possibly TRBD1 or TRBD2 (5 bases each). Trimming took 7 bases from V and 2 from J, leaving 11 bases between them. The length of the CDR3 is 12 residues. Per the germline V gene, CDR1 is DFQATT and CDR2 is SNEGSKA (reference sequence).

This clonotype was seen more than once but under ten times. The CDR3 bases are TGTGCCAGCAGCTTTGGGTTGGAGGACTATGGCTACACCTTC. Protein: CASSFGLEDYGYTF. This rearrangement joins TRBV7-9 to TRBJ1-2; D gene uncertain. Germline assignment: CDR1 SEHNR and CDR2 FQNEAQ (reference sequence). The CDR3 covers 14 residues. The V end was cut by 3 bases, the J end by 3 bases, with 11 bases between.

In its sample, this clonotype was seen a few times. The J gene is TRBJ2-4, the V gene TRBV27; possible D gene TRBD1, 6 bases. The germline V and J ends were trimmed by 6 bases and 5 bases, with 14 bases remaining between them. Germline V gene lookup returns CDR1 MNHEY and CDR2 SMNVEV (reference sequence). The CDR3 has 14 residues. CDR3 in amino acids: CASSLRTDENIQYF. Written as DNA, the CDR3 is TGTGCCAGCAGCCTCAGGACAGACGAAAACATTCAGTACTTC.

The rearrangement joins TRBV20-1 to TRBJ2-7; D perhaps matches TRBD2 (5 bases). The germline gives CDR1 DFQATT, CDR2 SNEGSKA (reference sequence). This CDR3 has 14 residues. Trimming removed 1 base from V and 0 bases from J, with 10 bases in between. In nucleotides, the CDR3 is TGCAGTGCTAGAGCCGAGGGTAGCTCCTACGAGCAGTACTTC. Translating gives CSARAEGSSYEQYF.

On this clonotype itself: At one of its ends the junction is not consistent with the germline gene, which may arise from a read error. This chain joins TRBV29-1 and TRBJ2-4; D is perhaps TRBD1 or TRBD2 (6 bases each). Per germline, CDR1 SQVTM and CDR2 ANQGSEA. CDR3 length: 12 amino acids. The CDR3 DNA reads as TGCAGCGTTGAATCACCCGGGGGCCGGGTTAGGTTC. Amino acids: CSVESPGGRVRF.

In this sample, this clonotype turned up a few times. The chain carries TRBV4-3 and TRBJ2-7, with no clear D. V was pared by 0 bases and J by 3 bases, with 9 bases between. This CDR3 is built from 14 residues. Germline V gene sequence: CDR1 LGHNA, CDR2 YSLEER. CDR3 bases: TGCGCCAGCAGCCAAGATAGAAGCCTCTACGAGCAGTACTTC. The encoded protein is CASSQDRSLYEQYF.

This rearrangement joins TRBV14 to TRBJ2-6, with no clear D. The germline V gene has CDR1 SGHDN and CDR2 FVKESK. Trimming took 2 bases from V and 1 from J, leaving 6 bases between them. This CDR3 is built from 15 residues. The CDR3 protein is CASSQLVSGANVLTF. DNA of the CDR3: TGTGCCAGCAGCCAATTAGTATCTGGGGCCAACGTCCTGACTTTC.

This chain connects TRBV29-1 to TRBJ1-2; possible D gene TRBD1, 6 bases. The V end lost 4 bases, the J end lost 8 bases, and 20 bases lay between the germline ends. Germline CDR1 SQVTM, CDR2 ANQGSEA. CDR3 size: 14 residues. The CDR3 nucleotides read TGCAGCGTTGGAAGGTACAGGGTGGCAGGCGGCTACACCTTC. It yields the protein CSVGRYRVAGGYTF.

On this clonotype itself: One end of the junction fails to match germline, which may point to a read error. The chain recombines TRBV5-1 with TRBJ2-3; D is tentatively TRBD1 or TRBD2 (5 bases each). Germline V gene sequence: CDR1 SGHRS, CDR2 YFSETQ. The CDR3 contains 15 residues. The CDR3 protein is CASSKRGRSADTRYF. The DNA of the CDR3 is TGCGCCAGCAGTAAAAGGGGACGCAGCGCAGATACGCGGTATTTT.

This clonotype was observed a handful of times. The rearrangement links TRBV10-3 to TRBJ2-5, with TRBD2 as a possible D gene (5 bases). The V gene lost 3 bases and the J gene lost 4 bases, with 18 bases spanning the gap. Germline V gives CDR1 ENHRY, CDR2 SYGVKD. CDR3 length equals 16 residues. CDR3: CAISEGMPGVLETQYF. The CDR3 DNA reads TGTGCCATCAGTGAAGGGATGCCCGGGGTCCTAGAGACCCAGTACTTC.

This clonotype came up a few times. The J gene is TRBJ2-2, the V gene TRBV12-3 or TRBV12-4, with D unresolved. V shed 1 base and J shed 3 bases, with 3 bases lying between them. The CDR3 totals 13 residues. The CDR3 DNA is TGTGCCAGCAGTTTAGGATACACCGGGGAGCTGTTTTTT. It specifies CASSLGYTGELFF.

In its sample, this clonotype was seen a few times. The CDR3 DNA is TGCAGCGTTGGGGACAGGCGGATCACCTACGAGCAGTACTTC. It codes for CSVGDRRITYEQYF. J is TRBJ2-7 and V is TRBV29-1; 8 nucleotides agree with TRBD1. Germline trimming cut 4 bases from V and 2 bases from J; bases unmatched to any gene: 7. Germline CDR1 and CDR2: SQVTM and ANQGSEA. The CDR3 is 14 amino acids.

This chain connects TRBV5-1 to TRBJ1-1; possibly TRBD1 for D (5 bases). The CDR3 has 14 residues. The V end was cut by 6 bases, the J end by 4 bases, with 16 bases between. CDR1 and CDR2 from the germline V gene are SGHRS and YFSETQ. The CDR3 sequence is CASKVQGRGTEAFF. The DNA of the CDR3 is TGCGCCAGCAAAGTCCAGGGAAGGGGCACTGAAGCTTTCTTT. Based on the CDR3 plus reference TRBV5-1 and TRBJ1-1, the full variable domain is KAGVTQTPRYLIKTRGQQVTLSCSPISGHRSVSWYQQTPGQGLQFLFEYFSETQRNKGNFPGRFSGRQFSNSRSEMNVSTLELGDSALYLCASKVQGRGTEAFFGQGTRLTVV.

This chain connects TRBV20-1 to TRBJ2-1, with TRBD1 identical over 8 bases. From germline, CDR1 is DFQATT and CDR2 SNEGSKA (reference sequence). The trim removed 3 bases at V and 2 bases at J, leaving 6 bases unmatched. The CDR3 runs to 15 residues. The CDR3 nucleotides are TGCAGTGCTAGGGACAGGGCGGGGACCTACAATGAGCAGTTCTTC. Encoded protein: CSARDRAGTYNEQFF.

There are a few counts of this clonotype. The chain combines TRBV7-9 with TRBJ1-5; the match to TRBD1 covers 9 bases. The CDR3 extends over 17 amino acids. Losses at the gene ends were 1 base for V and 6 bases for J; bases not matched to a gene: 10. Germline CDR1 is SEHNR and CDR2 is FQNEAQ (reference sequence). This CDR3 is CASSLDHTGGGGQPQHF. The CDR3 DNA is TGTGCCAGCAGCTTAGATCACACAGGGGGCGGGGGTCAGCCCCAGCATTTT. Based on the CDR3 plus reference TRBV7-9 and TRBJ1-5, the full variable domain is DTGVSQNPRHKITKRGQNVTFRCDPISEHNRLYWYRQTLGQGPEFLTYFQNEAQLEKSRLLSDRFSAERPKGSFSTLEIQRTEQGDSAMYLCASSLDHTGGGGQPQHFGDGTRLSIL.

The V gene is TRBV7-9, the J gene TRBJ2-2, with 9 bases that match TRBD2. V was clipped by 3 bases and J by 0 bases; unmatched bases: 14. The CDR3 runs to 20 residues. Germline V CDR1 and CDR2: SEHNR, FQNEAQ (reference sequence). The CDR3 loop is CASSLRPGLARNPNTGELFF. CDR3 coding DNA: TGTGCCAGCAGCTTGAGACCCGGACTAGCGCGTAACCCGAACACCGGGGAGCTGTTTTTT.